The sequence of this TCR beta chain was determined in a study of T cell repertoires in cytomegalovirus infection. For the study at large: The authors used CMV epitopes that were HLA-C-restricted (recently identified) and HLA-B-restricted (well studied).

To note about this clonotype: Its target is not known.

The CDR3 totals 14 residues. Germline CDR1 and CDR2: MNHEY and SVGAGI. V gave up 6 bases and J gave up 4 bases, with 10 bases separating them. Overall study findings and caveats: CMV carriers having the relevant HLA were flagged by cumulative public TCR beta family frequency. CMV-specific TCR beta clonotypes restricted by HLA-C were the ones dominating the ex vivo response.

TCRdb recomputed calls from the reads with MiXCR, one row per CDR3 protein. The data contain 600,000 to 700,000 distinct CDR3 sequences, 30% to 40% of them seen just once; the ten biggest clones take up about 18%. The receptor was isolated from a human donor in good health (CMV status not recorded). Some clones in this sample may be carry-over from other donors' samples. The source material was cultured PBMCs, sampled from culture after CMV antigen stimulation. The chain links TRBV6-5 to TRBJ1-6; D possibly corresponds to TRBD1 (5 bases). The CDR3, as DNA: TGTGCCAGCAGGCCGACAGAGTATAATTCACCCCTCCACTTT. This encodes CASRPTEYNSPLHF.